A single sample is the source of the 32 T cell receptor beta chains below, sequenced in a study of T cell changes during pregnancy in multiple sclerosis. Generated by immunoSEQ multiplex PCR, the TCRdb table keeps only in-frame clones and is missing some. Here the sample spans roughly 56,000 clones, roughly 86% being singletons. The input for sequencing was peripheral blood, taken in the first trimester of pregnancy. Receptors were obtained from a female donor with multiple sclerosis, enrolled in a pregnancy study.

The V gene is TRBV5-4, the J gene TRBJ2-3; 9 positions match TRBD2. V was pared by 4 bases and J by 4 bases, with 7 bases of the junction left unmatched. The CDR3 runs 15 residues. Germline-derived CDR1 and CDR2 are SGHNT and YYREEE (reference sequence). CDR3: CASSHSGSLADTQYF. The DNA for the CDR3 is TGTGCCAGCAGCCATAGCGGGAGCCTCGCAGATACGCAGTATTTT.

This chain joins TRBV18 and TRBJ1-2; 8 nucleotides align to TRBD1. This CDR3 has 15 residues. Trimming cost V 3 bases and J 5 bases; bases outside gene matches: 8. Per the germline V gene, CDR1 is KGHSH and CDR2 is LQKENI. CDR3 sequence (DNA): TGTGCCAGCTCACCCCGGTTAGACAGGGGATATGGCTACACCTTC. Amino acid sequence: CASSPRLDRGYGYTF.

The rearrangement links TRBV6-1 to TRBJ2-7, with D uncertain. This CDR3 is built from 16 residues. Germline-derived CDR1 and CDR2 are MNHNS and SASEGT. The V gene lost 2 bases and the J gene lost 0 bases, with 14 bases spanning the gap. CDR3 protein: CASSETAAPLSYEQYF. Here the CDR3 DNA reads TGTGCCAGCAGTGAAACCGCAGCGCCTCTCTCCTACGAGCAGTACTTC.

This CDR3 is CASSFGSHYGYTF. For the CDR3, the DNA is TGTGCCAGCAGCTTCGGGAGTCACTATGGCTACACCTTC. The genes are TRBV7-2 and TRBJ1-2, with no clear D. CDR1 is SGHTA, CDR2 FQGNSA, per germline. Trimming took 3 bases from V and 3 from J, leaving 8 bases between them. The CDR3 consists of 13 residues.

CDR3 sequence reads: CASSPYDTSSGNTIYF. CDR3 sequence (DNA): TGTGCCAGCTCACCTTATGACACCTCCTCTGGAAACACCATATATTTT. The V gene is TRBV18, the J gene TRBJ1-3; D unclear. Germline loops: CDR1 KGHSH, CDR2 LQKENI. V dropped 3 bases and J dropped 0 bases, with 12 bases sitting between them. The CDR3 has 16 residues.

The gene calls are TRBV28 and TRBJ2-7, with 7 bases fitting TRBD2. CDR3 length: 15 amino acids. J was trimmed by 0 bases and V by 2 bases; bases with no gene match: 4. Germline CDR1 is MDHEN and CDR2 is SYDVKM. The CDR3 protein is CASSLPRGVSYEQYF. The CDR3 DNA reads TGTGCCAGCAGTTTACCCCGGGGGGTCTCCTACGAGCAGTACTTC.

The CDR3 is CAWSPSGSRHEQYF. The CDR3 DNA is TGTGCCTGGAGTCCTAGCGGGAGTCGCCACGAGCAGTACTTC. This chain connects TRBV30 to TRBJ2-7, with 10 bases matching TRBD2. This CDR3 has 14 amino acids. J lost 5 bases, V lost 2 bases, and 6 bases had no gene match. Looked up from germline, CDR1 is GTSNPN and CDR2 is SVGIG (reference sequence).

CDR3 region: CASSLDETSGRDLYF. CDR3 DNA: TGTGCCAGCAGCTTAGACGAGACTAGCGGGAGGGATCTGTACTTC. This sequence joins TRBV7-2 and TRBJ2-7, with TRBD2 matching 14 bases. This CDR3 is built from 15 residues. V lost 1 base to trimming and J lost 12 bases; unmatched junction nucleotides: 8. The germline V gene has CDR1 SGHTA and CDR2 FQGNSA.

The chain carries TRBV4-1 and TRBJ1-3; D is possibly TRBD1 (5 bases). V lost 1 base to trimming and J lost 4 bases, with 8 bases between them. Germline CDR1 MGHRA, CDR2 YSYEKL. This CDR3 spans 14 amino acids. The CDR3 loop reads CASSQVQGGNTIYF. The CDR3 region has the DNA TGCGCCAGCAGCCAAGTGCAGGGCGGAAACACCATATATTTT.

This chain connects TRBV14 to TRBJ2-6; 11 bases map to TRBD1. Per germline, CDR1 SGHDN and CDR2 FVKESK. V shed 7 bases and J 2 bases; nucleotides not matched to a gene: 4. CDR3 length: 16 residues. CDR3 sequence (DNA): TGTGCCAGCACCGGACAGGGGGCGCCTGGGGCCAACGTCCTGACTTTC. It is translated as CASTGQGAPGANVLTF.

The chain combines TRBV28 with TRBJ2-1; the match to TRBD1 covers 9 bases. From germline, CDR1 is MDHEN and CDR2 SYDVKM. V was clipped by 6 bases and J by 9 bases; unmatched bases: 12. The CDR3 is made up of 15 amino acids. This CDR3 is CASRIPGQGEGEQFF. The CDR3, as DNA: TGTGCCAGCAGAATCCCGGGACAGGGCGAGGGTGAGCAGTTCTTC.

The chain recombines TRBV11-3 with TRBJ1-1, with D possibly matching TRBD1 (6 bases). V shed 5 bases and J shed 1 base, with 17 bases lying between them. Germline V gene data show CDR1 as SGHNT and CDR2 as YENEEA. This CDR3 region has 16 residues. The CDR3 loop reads CASSPRDIGRNTEAFF. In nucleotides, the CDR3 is TGTGCCAGCAGCCCCCGGGACATCGGTCGGAACACTGAAGCTTTCTTT.

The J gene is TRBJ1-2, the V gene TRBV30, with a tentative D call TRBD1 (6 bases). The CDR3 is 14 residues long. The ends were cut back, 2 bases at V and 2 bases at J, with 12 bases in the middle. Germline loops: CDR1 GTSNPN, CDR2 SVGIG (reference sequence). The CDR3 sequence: CAWSLGGQNYGYTF. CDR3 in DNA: TGTGCCTGGAGTCTAGGAGGACAGAACTATGGCTACACCTTC.

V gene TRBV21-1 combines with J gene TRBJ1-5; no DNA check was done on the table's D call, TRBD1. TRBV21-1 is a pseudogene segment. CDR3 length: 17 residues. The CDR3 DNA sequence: TGTGCCAGCAGCAGTCCCGGGACAGGGGCGAGCAATCAGCCCCAGCATTTT. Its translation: CASSSPGTGASNQPQHF.

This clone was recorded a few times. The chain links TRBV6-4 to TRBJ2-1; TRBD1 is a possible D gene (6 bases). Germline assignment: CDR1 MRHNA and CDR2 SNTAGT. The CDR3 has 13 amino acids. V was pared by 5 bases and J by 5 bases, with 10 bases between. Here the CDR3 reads CASSSGDNNEQFF. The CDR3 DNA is TGTGCCAGCAGTTCCGGGGACAACAATGAGCAGTTCTTC.

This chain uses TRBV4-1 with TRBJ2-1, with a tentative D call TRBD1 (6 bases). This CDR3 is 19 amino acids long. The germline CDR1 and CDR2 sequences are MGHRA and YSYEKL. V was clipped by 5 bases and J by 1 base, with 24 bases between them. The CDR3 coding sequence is TGCGCCAGCAGCAAAGGTTTTCTTCGGGGCAGGGGATCCTACAATGAGCAGTTCTTC. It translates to CASSKGFLRGRGSYNEQFF.

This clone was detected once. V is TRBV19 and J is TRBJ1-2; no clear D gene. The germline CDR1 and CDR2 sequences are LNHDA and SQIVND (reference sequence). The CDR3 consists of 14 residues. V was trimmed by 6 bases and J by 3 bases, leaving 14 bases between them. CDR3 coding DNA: TGTGCCAGTAGCGACCACAGAGCCCACTATGGCTACACCTTC. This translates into CASSDHRAHYGYTF.

The CDR3 DNA reads TGTGCCAGTAGTATGAGGGATGAAAAACTGTTTTTT. Protein product: CASSMRDEKLFF. The J gene is TRBJ1-4, the V gene TRBV19; no clear D. Deletions cut 3 bases from V and 6 bases from J, with 5 bases between. CDR3 length equals 12 residues. Germline loops: CDR1 LNHDA, CDR2 SQIVND (reference sequence).

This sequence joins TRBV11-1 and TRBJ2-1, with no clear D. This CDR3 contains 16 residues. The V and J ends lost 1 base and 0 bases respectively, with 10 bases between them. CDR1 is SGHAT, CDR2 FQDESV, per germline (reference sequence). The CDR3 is CASSLDYPSSYNEQFF. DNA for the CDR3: TGTGCCAGCAGCTTAGACTACCCGAGCTCCTACAATGAGCAGTTCTTC.

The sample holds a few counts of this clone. CDR3 region: CAWSSEPSNQPQHF. CDR3 nucleotides: TGTGCCTGGAGTTCCGAGCCTTCCAATCAGCCCCAGCATTTT. The chain uses TRBV30 and TRBJ1-5, with no clear D. CDR3 length: 14 amino acids. Germline V gene lookup returns CDR1 GTSNPN and CDR2 SVGIG (reference sequence). Trimming took off 2 bases at V and 3 bases at J, with 11 bases between the two ends.

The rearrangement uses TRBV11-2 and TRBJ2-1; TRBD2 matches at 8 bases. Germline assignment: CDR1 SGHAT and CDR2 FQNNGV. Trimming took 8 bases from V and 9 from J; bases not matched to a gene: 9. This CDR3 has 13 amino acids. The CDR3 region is CASGSRTSIEQFF. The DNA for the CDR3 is TGTGCCAGCGGAAGTAGGACTAGCATTGAGCAGTTCTTC. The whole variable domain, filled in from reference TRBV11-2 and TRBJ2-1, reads EAGVAQSPRYKIIEKRQSVAFWCNPISGHATLYWYQQILGQGPKLLIQFQNNGVVDDSQLPKDRFSAERLKGVDSTLKIQPAKLEDSAVYLCASGSRTSIEQFFGPGTRLTVL.

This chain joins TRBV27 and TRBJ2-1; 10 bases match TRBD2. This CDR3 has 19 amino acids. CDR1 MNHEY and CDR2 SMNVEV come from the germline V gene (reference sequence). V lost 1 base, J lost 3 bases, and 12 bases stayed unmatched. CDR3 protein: CASSLLPSGRGLYYNEQFF. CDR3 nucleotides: TGTGCCAGCAGTTTATTGCCCAGCGGGAGGGGACTATACTACAATGAGCAGTTCTTC.

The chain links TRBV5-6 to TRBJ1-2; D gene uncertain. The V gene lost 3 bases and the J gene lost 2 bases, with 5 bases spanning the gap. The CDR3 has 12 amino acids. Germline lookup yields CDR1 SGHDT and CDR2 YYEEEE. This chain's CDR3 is CASSSQNYGYTF. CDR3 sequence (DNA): TGTGCCAGCAGCTCCCAGAACTATGGCTACACCTTC.

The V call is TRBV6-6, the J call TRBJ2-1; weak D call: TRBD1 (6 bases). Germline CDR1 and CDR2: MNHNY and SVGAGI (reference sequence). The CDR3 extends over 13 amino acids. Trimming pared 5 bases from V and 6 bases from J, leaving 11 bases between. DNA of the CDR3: TGTGCCAGCAGTCGACAGGCGGTCAATGAGCAGTTCTTC. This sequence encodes CASSRQAVNEQFF.

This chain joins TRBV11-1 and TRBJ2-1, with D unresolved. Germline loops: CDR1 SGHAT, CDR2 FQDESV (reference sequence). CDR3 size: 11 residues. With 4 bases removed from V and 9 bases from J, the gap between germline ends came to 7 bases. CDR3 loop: CASSSDGEQFF. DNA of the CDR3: TGTGCCAGCAGCTCAGATGGTGAGCAGTTCTTC.

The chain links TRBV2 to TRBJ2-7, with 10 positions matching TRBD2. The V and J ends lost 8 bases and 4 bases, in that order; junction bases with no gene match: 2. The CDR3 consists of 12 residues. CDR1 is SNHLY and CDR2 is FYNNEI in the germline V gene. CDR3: CASGLAVYEQYF. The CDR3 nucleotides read TGTGCCAGCGGACTAGCGGTATACGAGCAGTACTTC.

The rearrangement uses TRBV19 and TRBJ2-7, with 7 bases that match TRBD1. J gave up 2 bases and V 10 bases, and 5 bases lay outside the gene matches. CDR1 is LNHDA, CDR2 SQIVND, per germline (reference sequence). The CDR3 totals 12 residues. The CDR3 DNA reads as TGTGCCACCTCCGGGACAGCCTACGAGCAGTACTTC. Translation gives CATSGTAYEQYF. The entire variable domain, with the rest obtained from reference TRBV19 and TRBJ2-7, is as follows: DGGITQSPKYLFRKEGQNVTLSCEQNLNHDAMYWYRQDPGQGLRLIYYSQIVNDFQKGDIAEGYSVSREKKESFPLTVTSAQKNPTAFYLCATSGTAYEQYFGPGTRLTVT.

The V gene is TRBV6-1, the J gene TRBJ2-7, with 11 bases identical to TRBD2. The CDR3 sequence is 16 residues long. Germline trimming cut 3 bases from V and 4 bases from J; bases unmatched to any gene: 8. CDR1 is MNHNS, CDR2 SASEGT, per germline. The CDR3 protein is CASSDGTSGGRYEQYF. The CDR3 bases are TGTGCCAGCAGTGATGGGACTAGCGGAGGGAGATACGAGCAGTACTTC.

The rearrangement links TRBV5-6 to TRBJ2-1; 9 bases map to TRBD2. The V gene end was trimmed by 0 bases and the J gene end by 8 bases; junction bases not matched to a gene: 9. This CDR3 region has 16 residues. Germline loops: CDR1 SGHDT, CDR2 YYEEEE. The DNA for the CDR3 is TGTGCCAGCAGCTTGGCCCTGGCTAGCGGGACGGATGAGCAGTTCTTC. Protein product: CASSLALASGTDEQFF.

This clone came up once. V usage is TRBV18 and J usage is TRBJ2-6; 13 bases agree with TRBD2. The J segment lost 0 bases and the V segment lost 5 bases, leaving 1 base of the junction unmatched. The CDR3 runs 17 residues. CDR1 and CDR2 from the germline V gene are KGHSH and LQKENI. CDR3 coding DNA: TGTGCCAGCTCAGGGACTAGCGGGGACTCTGGGGCCAACGTCCTGACTTTC. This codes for CASSGTSGDSGANVLTF.

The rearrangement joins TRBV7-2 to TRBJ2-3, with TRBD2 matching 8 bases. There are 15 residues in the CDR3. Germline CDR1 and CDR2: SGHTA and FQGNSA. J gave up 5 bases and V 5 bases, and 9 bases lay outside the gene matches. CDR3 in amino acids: CASSTAGVMRDTQYF. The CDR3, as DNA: TGTGCCAGCAGCACAGCGGGGGTCATGAGAGATACGCAGTATTTT.

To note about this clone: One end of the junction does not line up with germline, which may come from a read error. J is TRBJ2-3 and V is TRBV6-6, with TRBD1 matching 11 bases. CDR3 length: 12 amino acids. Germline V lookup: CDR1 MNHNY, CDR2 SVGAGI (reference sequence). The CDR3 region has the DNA TGTGCCAGCAGATCCGGACAGGGGGCGAAAGAATTT. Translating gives CASRSGQGAKEF.